Here is one TCR beta chain with its context. The target antigen is unknown. The PCR made use of 60 Vbeta and 13 Jbeta primers. The assay was immunoSEQ multiplex PCR, and TCRdb's table has in-frame clones only and misses some. The sample lists about 190,000 clones; about 80% were seen once. The data stem from a study of cytomegalovirus exposure and HLA in healthy donors. The wider study: Unique TCRs from HLA-typed donors, 80 million to 100 million of them, were held in an early data release.

The V segment lost 2 bases and the J segment 3 bases; nucleotides outside the gene matches: 11. The CDR3 length is 18 residues. Germline V gene data show CDR1 as KGHSH and CDR2 as LQKENI. Study-level results: Immune exposure was documented only through CMV serostatus. 150 to 200 TCR beta chains were listed as cytomegalovirus-associated.

V usage is TRBV18 and J usage is TRBJ2-1; TRBD2 matches at 9 bases. The TCR sequence derives from a woman aged 40 to 49 in good health and CMV-seronegative. Sequences were obtained from PBMCs. The CDR3 spells CASSPAPRRLAVYNEQFF. CDR3 DNA sequence: TGTGCCAGCTCACCAGCGCCTCGAAGACTAGCGGTCTACAATGAGCAGTTCTTC.